This paragraph covers one TCR beta chain sequence. This sample's time point: baseline, week 1 (first vaccination visit). Treatment of the sample: pre-vaccination baseline after standard-of-care therapy. New WHO grade 3 or 4 astrocytomas that were IDH1-mutant and ATRX-lost occurred in the donors. The record originates from a study of a mutant IDH1 vaccine in newly diagnosed glioma. Background on the study: Treated patients, 62.5% male and about 38% female, averaged 40.4 years of age.

Method: immunoSEQ multiplex PCR; TCRdb's copy keeps in-frame clones and lacks some. The data show 75,000 to 100,000 clones, roughly 89% seen once. This CDR3 contains 15 residues. Per germline, CDR1 SGHVS and CDR2 FQNEAQ. This clonotype was obtained from a woman in her 50s with glioma. The chain links TRBV7-8 to TRBJ2-5; perhaps TRBD1 as D (6 bases). With the DNA end fitting TRBJ2-7 better, the J assignment may be wrong. The source material was PBMCs, sampled from a glioma patient treated with radiotherapy, temozolomide or both. The CDR3 loop is CASSFLQGPGYEQYF. CDR3 sequence (DNA): TGTGCCAGCAGCTTCTTACAGGGTCCAGGGTACGAGCAGTACTTC.